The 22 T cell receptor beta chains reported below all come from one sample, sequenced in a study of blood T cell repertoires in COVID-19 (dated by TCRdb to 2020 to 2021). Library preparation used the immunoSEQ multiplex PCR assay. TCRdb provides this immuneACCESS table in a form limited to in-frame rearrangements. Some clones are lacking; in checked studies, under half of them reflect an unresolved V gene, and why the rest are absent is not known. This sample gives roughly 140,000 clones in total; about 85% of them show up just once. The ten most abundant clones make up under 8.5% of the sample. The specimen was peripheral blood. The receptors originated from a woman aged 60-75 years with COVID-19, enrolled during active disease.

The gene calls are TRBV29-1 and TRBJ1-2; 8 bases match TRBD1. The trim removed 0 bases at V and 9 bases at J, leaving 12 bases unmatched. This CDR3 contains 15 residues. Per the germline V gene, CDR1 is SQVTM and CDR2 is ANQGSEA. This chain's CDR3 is CSVEDPIMTGASYTF. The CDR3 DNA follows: TGCAGCGTTGAAGATCCCATAATGACAGGGGCTAGCTACACCTTC.

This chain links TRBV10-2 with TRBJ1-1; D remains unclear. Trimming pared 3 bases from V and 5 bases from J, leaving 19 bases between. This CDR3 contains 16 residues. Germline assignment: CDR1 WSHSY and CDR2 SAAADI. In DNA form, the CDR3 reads TGCGCCAGCAGTGATGGGAGGAGGGAGGACCGTACTGAAGCTTTCTTT. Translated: CASSDGRREDRTEAFF.

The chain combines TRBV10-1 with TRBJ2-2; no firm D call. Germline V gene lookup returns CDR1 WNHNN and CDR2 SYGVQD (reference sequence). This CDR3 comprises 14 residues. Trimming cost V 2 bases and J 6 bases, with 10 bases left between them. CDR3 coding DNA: TGCGCCAGCAGTGAGGGTCGCGGTTCCGGGGAGCTGTTTTTT. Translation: CASSEGRGSGELFF.

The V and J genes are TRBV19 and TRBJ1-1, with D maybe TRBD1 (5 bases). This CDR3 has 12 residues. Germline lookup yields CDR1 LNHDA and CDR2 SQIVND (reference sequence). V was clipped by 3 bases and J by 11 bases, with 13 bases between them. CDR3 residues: CASSIQEGSAFF. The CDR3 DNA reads TGTGCCAGTAGTATTCAGGAGGGGTCGGCTTTCTTT.

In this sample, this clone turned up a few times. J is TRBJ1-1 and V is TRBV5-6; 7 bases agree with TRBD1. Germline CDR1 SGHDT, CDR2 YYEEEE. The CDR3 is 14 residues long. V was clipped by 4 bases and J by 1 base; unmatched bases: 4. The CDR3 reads CASSGNRGNTEAFF. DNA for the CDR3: TGTGCCAGCAGCGGGAACAGGGGGAACACTGAAGCTTTCTTT.

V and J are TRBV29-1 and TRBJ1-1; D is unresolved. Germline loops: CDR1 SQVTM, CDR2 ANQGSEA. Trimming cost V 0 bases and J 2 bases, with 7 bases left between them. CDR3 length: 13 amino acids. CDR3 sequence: CSVEDRQNTEAFF. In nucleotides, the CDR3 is TGCAGCGTTGAAGATCGACAAAACACTGAAGCTTTCTTT.

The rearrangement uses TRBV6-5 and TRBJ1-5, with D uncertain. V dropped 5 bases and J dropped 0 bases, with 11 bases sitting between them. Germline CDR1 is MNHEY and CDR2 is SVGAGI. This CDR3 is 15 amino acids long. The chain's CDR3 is CASSNNQASNQPQHF. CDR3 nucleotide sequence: TGTGCCAGCAGTAACAATCAGGCTAGCAATCAGCCCCAGCATTTT.

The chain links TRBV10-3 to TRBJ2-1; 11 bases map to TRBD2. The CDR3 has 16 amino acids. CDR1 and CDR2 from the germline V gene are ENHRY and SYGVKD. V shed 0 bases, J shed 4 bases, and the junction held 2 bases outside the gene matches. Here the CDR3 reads CAISESGTSGYNEQFF. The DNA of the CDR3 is TGTGCCATCAGTGAGTCGGGGACTAGCGGTTACAATGAGCAGTTCTTC.

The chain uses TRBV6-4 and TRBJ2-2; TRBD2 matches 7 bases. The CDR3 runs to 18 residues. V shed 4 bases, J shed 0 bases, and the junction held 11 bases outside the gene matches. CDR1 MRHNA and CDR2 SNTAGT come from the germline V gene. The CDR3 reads CASSAFVAGYANTGELFF. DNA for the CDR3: TGTGCCAGCAGTGCGTTTGTAGCGGGCTACGCGAACACCGGGGAGCTGTTTTTT.

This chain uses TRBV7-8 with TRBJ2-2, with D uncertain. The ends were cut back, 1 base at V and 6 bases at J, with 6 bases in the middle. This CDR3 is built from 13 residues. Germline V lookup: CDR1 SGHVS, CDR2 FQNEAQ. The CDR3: CASSLVRPGELFF. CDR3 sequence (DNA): TGTGCCAGCAGCTTAGTGAGGCCCGGGGAGCTGTTTTTT.

The CDR3: CASSGWSGNTEAFF. The CDR3 nucleotides are TGTGCCAGTAGTGGTTGGTCAGGGAACACTGAAGCTTTCTTT. This chain uses TRBV19 with TRBJ1-1; no clear D gene. Germline assignment: CDR1 LNHDA and CDR2 SQIVND (reference sequence). The CDR3 consists of 14 residues. V was pared by 5 bases and J by 1 base, with 11 bases between.

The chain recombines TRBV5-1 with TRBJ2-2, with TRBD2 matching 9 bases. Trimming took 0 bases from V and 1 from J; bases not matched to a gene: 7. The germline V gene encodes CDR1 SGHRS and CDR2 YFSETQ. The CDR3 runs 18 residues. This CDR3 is CASSLEASGAGNTGELFF. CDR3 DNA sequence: TGCGCCAGCAGCTTGGAGGCTAGCGGGGCCGGGAACACCGGGGAGCTGTTTTTT.

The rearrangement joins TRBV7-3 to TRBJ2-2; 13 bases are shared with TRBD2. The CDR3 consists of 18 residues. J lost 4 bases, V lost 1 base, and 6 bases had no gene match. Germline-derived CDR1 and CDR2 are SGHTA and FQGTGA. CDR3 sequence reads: CASSLIPGLAGATGELFF. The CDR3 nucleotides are TGTGCCAGCAGCTTAATCCCCGGACTAGCGGGAGCCACCGGGGAGCTGTTTTTT.

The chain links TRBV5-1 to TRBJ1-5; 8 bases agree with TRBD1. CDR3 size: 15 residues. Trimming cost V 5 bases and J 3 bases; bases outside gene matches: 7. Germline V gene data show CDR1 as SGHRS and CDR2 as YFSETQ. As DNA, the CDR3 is TGCGCCAGCAGACCCGGACAGGGTGACAATCAGCCCCAGCATTTT. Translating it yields CASRPGQGDNQPQHF.

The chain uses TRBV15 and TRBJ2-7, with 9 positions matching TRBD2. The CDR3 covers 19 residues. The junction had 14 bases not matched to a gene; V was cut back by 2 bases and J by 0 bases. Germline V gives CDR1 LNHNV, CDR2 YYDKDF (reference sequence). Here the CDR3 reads CATSRSRGGVGGDSYEQYV. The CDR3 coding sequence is TGTGCCACCAGCAGATCACGCGGGGGGGTAGGCGGGGACTCCTACGAGCAGTACGTC.

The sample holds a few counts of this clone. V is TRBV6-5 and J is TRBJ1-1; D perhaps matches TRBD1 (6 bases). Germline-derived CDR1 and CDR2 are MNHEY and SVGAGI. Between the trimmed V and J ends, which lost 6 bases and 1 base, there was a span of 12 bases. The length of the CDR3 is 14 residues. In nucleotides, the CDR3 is TGTGCCAGCAGAAAGGCGACAGGGAACACTGAAGCTTTCTTT. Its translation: CASRKATGNTEAFF.

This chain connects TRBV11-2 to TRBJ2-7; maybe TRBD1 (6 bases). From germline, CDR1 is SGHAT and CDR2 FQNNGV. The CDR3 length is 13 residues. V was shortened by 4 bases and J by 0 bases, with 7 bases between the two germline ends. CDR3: CASSSDSSYEQYF. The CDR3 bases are TGTGCCAGCAGCTCGGACAGCTCCTACGAGCAGTACTTC.

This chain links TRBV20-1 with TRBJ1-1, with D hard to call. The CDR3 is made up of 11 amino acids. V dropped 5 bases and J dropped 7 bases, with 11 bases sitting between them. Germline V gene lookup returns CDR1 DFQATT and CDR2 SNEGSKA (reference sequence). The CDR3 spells CSAVPGSEAFF. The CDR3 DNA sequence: TGCAGTGCTGTGCCTGGCAGTGAAGCTTTCTTT.

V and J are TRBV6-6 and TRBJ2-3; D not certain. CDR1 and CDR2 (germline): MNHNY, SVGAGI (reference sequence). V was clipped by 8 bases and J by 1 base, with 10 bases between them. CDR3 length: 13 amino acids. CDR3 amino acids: CASLVPGTDTQYF. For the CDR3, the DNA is TGTGCCAGCTTGGTGCCGGGCACAGATACGCAGTATTTT.

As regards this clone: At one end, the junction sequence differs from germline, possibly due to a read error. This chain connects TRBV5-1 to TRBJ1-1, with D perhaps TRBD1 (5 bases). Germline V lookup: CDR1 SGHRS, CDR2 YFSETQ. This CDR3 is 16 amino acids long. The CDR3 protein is CASSFGAGPVKTEAFF. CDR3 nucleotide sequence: TGCGCCAGCAGCTTTGGGGCAGGGCCAGTGAAGACTGAAGCTTTCTTT. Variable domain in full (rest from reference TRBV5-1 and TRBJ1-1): KAGVTQTPRYLIKTRGQQVTLSCSPISGHRSVSWYQQTPGQGLQFLFEYFSETQRNKGNFPGRFSGRQFSNSRSEMNVSTLELGDSALYLCASSFGAGPVKTEAFFGQGTRLTVV.

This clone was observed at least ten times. The CDR3 DNA is TGTGCCAGCAGCTCGGAGATCTACAATGAGCAGTTCTTC. This translates into CASSSEIYNEQFF. V usage is TRBV12-3 or TRBV12-4 and J usage is TRBJ2-1, with D uncertain. CDR3 length equals 13 residues. V lost 6 bases, J lost 3 bases, and 9 bases lay in between.

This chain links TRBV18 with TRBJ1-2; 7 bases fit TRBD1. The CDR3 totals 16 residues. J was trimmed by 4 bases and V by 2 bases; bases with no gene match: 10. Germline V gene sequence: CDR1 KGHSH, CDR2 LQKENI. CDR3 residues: CASSPVPRQGPYGYTF. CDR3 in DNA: TGTGCCAGCTCACCAGTCCCCAGACAGGGACCCTATGGCTACACCTTC. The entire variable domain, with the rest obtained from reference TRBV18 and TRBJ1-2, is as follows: NAGVMQNPRHLVRRRGQEARLRCSPMKGHSHVYWYRQLPEEGLKFMVYLQKENIIDESGMPKERFSAEFPKEGPSILRIQQVVRGDSAAYFCASSPVPRQGPYGYTFGSGTRLTVV.